The present T cell receptor beta chain was sequenced within a study of blood T cell repertoires in COVID-19 (dated by TCRdb to about 2020). In terms of the full investigation: The collaborator samples originated in the United States, Italy and Spain and spanned the acute and convalescent phases of COVID-19. The material from the prospective study consisted of cDNA or gDNA derived from T cells, B-cell-depleted T cells, or PBMCs. Deeply sampled blood TCRbeta repertoires from subjects exposed to, actively infected with, or recovered from COVID-19 were included in the dataset. The repertoires were released in a freely available public database intended as a resource for research on the immune response to SARS-CoV-2. Samples came from the ongoing ImmuneRACE study (first 160 participants) plus 1,254 subjects from 6 global collaborators. Nearly every sample came with metadata listing a de-identified subject ID, COVID-19 status, age in years and sex. HLA class I and class II types, where available, came from metadata supplied by the sample provider rather than from assay-based typing.

Results and caveats for the whole study, not just this receptor: The quantity of clinical and demographic metadata differed by source and by participant and was supplied without curation.

Enrolling through a virtual design, the prospective study's participants ranged in age from roughly 18 to 89 years and lived across 20 to 30 United States geographic areas. Cohort assignment in the prospective study relied on participant-reported clinical history from a screening survey and a study questionnaire. For ImmuneRACE Cohort 3, a participant was defined as recovered based on two consecutive negative NP/OP PCR tests, clearance by a healthcare professional, or resolution of symptoms. Each participant in the prospective study had whole blood, serum and a nasopharyngeal or oropharyngeal swab collected by mobile phlebotomists. Additional blood draws and questionnaires over a 2-month period could optionally be provided by prospective study participants. Blood samples from the prospective study were shipped frozen or at room temperature prior to DNA extraction. Worth noting for this clone: Its antigen has not been determined. No much larger clonotype is one base removed from it; base qualities were not supplied.

The immunoSEQ Assay, a bias-controlled multiplex PCR, was used to amplify TCRbeta CDR3 regions from genomic DNA. The authors' analysis ran thus. The number of nucleated cells in each sample was estimated from the amplification of reference gene primers within the assay. Sequence reads were collapsed and filtered to measure the absolute abundance of every unique TCRbeta CDR3 rearrangement. Productive Simpson clonality was computed per sample as the square root of Simpson's diversity index over productive rearrangements. TCRdb provides this immuneACCESS table in a form limited to in-frame rearrangements. Some clones are lacking; in checked studies, under half of them reflect an unresolved V gene, and why the rest are absent is not known. That table supplies the V and J calls and clone size; D and trimming were determined from the DNA. Present in this sample are approximately 200,000 clones, roughly 85% of which were seen just once. Of the sample, approximately 19% is held by the ten largest clones.

This TCR was recovered from a man aged 40-50 years who had recovered from COVID-19. Sequenced sample: PBMCs or T cells enriched from blood (not recorded which).

The encoded CDR3 is CASSTGQTNEKLFF. The sequenced DNA is TGTGCCAGCAGTACGGGACAAACTAATGAAAAACTGTTTTTT. The rearrangement joined TRBV28 to TRBJ1-4; the D segment could be TRBD1, given 6 matching bases. From the cysteine through the phenylalanine, the CDR3 covers 14 amino acids. Only CDR3 DNA remains: 42 bases, in frame from the first base. The germline V gene supplies CDR1 MDHEN and CDR2 SYDVKM. V sheds 5 bases and J sheds 1 base, leaving 8 bases between their ends.